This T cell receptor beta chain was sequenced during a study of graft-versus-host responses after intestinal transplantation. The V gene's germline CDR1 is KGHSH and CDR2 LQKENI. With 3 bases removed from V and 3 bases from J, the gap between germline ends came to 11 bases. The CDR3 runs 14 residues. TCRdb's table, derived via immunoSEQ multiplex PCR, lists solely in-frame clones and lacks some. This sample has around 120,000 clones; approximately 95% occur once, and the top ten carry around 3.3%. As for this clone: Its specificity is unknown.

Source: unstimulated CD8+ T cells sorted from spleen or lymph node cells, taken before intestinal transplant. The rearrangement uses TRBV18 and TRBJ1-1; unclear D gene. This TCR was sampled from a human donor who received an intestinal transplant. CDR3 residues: CASSPPNRDTEAFF. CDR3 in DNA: TGTGCCAGCTCACCCCCTAATAGGGACACTGAAGCTTTCTTT.